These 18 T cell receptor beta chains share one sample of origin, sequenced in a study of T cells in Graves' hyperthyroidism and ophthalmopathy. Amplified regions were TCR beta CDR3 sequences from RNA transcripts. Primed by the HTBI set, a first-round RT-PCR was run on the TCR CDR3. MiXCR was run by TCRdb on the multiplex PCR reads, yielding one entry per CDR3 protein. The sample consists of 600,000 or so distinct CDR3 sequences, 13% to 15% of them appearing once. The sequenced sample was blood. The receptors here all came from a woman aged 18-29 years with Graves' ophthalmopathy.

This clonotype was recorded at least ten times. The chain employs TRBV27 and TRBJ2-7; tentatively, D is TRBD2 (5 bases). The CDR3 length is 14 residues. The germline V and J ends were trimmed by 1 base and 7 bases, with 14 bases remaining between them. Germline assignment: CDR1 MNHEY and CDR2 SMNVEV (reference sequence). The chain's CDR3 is CASSLYVGVEEQYF. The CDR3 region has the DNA TGTGCCAGCAGTTTATATGTGGGAGTCGAGGAGCAGTACTTC.

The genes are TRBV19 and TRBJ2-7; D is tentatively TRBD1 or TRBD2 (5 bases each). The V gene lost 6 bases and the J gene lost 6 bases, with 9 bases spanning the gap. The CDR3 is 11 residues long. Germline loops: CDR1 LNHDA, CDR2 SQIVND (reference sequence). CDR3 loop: CASRRGPEQYF. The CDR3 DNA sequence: TGTGCCAGTAGACGGGGACCCGAGCAGTACTTC.

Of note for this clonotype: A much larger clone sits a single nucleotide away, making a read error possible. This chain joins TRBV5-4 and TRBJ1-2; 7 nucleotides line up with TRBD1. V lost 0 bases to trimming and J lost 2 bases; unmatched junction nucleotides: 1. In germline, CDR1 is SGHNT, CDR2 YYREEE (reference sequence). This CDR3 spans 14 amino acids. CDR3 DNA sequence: TGTGCCAGCAGCTTGGTGGGACAGAACTATGGCTACACCTTC. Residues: CASSLVGQNYGYTF.

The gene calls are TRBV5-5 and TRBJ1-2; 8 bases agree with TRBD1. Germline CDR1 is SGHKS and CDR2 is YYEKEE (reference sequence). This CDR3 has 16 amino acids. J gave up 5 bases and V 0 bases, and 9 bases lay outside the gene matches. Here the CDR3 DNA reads TGTGCCAGCAGCTTGGCCTCGACAGGGGTGAGTTATGGCTACACCTTC. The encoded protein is CASSLASTGVSYGYTF.

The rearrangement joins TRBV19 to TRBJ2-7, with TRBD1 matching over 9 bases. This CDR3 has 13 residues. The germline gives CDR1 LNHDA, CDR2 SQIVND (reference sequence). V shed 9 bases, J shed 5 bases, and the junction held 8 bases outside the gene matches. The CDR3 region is CARPNRGLNEQYF. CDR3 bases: TGTGCCAGACCAAACAGGGGGCTGAACGAGCAGTACTTC.

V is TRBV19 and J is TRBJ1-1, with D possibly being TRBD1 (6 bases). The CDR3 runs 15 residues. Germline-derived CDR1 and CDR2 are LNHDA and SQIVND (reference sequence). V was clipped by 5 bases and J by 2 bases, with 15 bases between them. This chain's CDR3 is CASSSRQARNTEAFF. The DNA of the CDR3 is TGTGCCAGTAGTTCCCGACAGGCGCGAAACACTGAAGCTTTCTTT.

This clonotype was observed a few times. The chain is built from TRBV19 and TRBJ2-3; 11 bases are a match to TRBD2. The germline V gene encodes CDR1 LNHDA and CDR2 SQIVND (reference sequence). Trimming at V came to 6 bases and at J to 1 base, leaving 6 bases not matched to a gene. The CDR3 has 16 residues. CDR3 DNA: TGTGCCAGTAGGAAACGACTAGCGGGGCGCACAGATACGCAGTATTTT. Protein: CASRKRLAGRTDTQYF.

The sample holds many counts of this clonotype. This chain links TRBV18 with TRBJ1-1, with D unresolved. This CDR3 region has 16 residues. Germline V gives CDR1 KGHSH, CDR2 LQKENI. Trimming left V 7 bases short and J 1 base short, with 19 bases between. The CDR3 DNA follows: TGTGCCAGCTATCTCACTGTCGGGGTGGCGAACACTGAAGCTTTCTTT. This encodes CASYLTVGVANTEAFF.

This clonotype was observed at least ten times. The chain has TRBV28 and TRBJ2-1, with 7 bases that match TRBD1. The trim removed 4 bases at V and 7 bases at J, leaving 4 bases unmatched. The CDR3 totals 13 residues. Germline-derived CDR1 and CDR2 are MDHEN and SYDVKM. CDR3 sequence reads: CASSYRGVNEQFF. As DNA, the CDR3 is TGTGCCAGCAGTTACAGGGGTGTAAATGAGCAGTTCTTC.

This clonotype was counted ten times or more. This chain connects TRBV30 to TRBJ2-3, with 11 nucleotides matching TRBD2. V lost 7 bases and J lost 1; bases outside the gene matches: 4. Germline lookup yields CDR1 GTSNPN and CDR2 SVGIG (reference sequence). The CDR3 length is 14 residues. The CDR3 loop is CAYAGLAGTDTQYF. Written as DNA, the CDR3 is TGTGCCTACGCGGGACTAGCGGGCACAGATACGCAGTATTTT.

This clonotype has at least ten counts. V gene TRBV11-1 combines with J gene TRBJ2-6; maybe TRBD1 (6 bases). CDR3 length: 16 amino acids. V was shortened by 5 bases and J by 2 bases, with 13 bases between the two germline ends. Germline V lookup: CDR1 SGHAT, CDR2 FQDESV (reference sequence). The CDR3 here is CASSDRDTTGANVLTF. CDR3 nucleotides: TGTGCCAGCAGCGACCGGGACACGACTGGGGCCAACGTCCTGACTTTC.

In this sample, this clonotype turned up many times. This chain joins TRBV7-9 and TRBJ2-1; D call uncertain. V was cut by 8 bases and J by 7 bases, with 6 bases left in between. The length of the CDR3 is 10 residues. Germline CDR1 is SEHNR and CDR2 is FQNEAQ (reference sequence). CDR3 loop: CASLGNEQFF. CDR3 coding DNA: TGTGCCAGCTTGGGGAATGAGCAGTTCTTC.

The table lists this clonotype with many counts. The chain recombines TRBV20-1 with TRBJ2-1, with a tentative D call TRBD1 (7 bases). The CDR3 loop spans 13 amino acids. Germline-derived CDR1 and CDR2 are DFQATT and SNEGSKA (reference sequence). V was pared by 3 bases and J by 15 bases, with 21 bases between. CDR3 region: CSARPPQGGTGFF. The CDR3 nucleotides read TGCAGTGCTAGGCCACCTCAGGGGGGTACGGGGTTCTTC.

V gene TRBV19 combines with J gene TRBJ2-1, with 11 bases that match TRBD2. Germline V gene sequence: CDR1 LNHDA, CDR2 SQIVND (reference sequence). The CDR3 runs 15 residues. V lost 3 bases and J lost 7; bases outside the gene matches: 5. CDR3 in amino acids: CASSIRTSGLNEQFF. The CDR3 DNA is TGTGCCAGTAGTATCCGGACTAGCGGGTTAAATGAGCAGTTCTTC.

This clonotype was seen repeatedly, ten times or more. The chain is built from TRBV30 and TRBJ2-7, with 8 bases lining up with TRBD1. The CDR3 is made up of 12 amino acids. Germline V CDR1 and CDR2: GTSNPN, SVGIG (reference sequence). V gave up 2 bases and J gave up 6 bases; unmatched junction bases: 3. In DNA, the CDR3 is TGTGCCTGGAGTCAACAGGGGGGCGAGCAGTACTTC. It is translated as CAWSQQGGEQYF.

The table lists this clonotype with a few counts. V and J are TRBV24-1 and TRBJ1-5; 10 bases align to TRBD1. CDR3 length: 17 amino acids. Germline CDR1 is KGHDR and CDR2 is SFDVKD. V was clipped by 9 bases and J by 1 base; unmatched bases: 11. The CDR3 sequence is CATLRDRGPPSNQPQHF. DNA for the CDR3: TGTGCCACCCTCCGGGACAGGGGCCCTCCAAGCAATCAGCCCCAGCATTTT.

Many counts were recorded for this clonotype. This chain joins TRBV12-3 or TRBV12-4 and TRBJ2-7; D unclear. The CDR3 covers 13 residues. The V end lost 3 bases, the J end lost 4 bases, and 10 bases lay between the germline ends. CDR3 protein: CASSFGSSYEQYF. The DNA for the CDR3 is TGTGCCAGCAGTTTTGGTAGCTCGTACGAGCAGTACTTC.

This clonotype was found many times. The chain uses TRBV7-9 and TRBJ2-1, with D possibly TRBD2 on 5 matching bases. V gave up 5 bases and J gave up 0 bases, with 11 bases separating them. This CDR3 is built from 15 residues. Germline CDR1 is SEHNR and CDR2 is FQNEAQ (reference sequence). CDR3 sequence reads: CASSRGGGSYNEQFF. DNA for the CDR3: TGTGCCAGCAGCCGCGGAGGAGGCTCCTACAATGAGCAGTTCTTC.